Following are 15 T cell receptor beta chains from one sample sequenced in a study of glioma-infiltrating T cells. Using RNA template, CDR3s of TCR alpha and beta were amplified with iRepertoire arm-PCR. TCRdb itself ran the multiplex PCR reads through MiXCR, one entry per CDR3 protein. Of 90,000 or so distinct CDR3 sequences in the sample, 35% to 50% were seen once. The source material was glioma tissue, nonneoplastic brain tissue, or PBMCs (not recorded which). These receptors came from a human donor with low-grade glioma or glioblastoma, undergoing nonglioma brain surgery, or in good health (not recorded which).

The chain uses TRBV5-1 and TRBJ2-3, with D possibly matching TRBD1 (7 bases). The germline V gene has CDR1 SGHRS and CDR2 YFSETQ. Trimming took off 0 bases at V and 2 bases at J, with 13 bases between the two ends. The CDR3 extends over 16 amino acids. The CDR3: CASSLAGGQLTDTQYF. CDR3 bases: TGCGCCAGCAGCTTGGCCGGGGGACAGCTCACAGATACGCAGTATTTT.

With respect to this clonotype: At one of its ends the junction is not consistent with the germline gene, which may arise from a read error. The V and J genes are TRBV27 and TRBJ1-2, with 10 bases aligning to TRBD1. The CDR3 spans 14 residues. Per germline, CDR1 MNHEY and CDR2 SMNVEV (reference sequence). The CDR3 DNA follows: TGTGCCAGCAGTCCCCTGGGACAGGGGTTTGGCTACACATTC. As protein: CASSPLGQGFGYTF.

The table lists this clonotype with many counts. V gene TRBV2 combines with J gene TRBJ1-1; D not resolved. In germline, CDR1 is SNHLY, CDR2 FYNNEI. The CDR3 runs to 13 residues. Trimming took off 5 bases at V and 3 bases at J, with 10 bases between the two ends. The CDR3: CASSRKFDTEAFF. In nucleotides, the CDR3 is TGTGCCAGCAGTAGGAAGTTTGACACTGAAGCTTTCTTT.

As concerns this clonotype: Possible read error: a much larger clone is one base away. The rearrangement uses TRBV12-3 or TRBV12-4 and TRBJ2-7; 13 nucleotides agree with TRBD2. The CDR3 sequence is 16 residues long. DNA of the CDR3: TGTGCCAGCAGTCCGGGGACTAGCGGGACCTCCTACGAGCAGTGCTTC. Its protein product is CASSPGTSGTSYEQCF.

This clonotype was found many times. The chain has TRBV20-1 and TRBJ2-1; 12 nucleotides agree with TRBD2. V gave up 5 bases and J gave up 3 bases; unmatched junction bases: 2. CDR1 and CDR2 from the germline V gene are DFQATT and SNEGSKA (reference sequence). This CDR3 comprises 14 residues. The CDR3 here is CSARTSGNYNEQFF. CDR3 DNA sequence: TGCAGTGCTCGGACTAGCGGGAACTACAATGAGCAGTTCTTC.

The chain is built from TRBV25-1 and TRBJ1-2, with TRBD1 matching over 11 bases. From germline, CDR1 is MGHDK and CDR2 SYGVNS. This CDR3 has 16 residues. V gave up 3 bases and J gave up 8 bases; unmatched junction bases: 11. CDR3 nucleotides: TGTGCCAGCAGTGACACTCCCGGACAGGGGGCGCGAGGCTACACCTTC. Its translation: CASSDTPGQGARGYTF.

This clonotype has a count of ten or more. The chain employs TRBV4-1 and TRBJ1-3; D might be TRBD1 (5 bases). Germline values: CDR1 MGHRA, CDR2 YSYEKL. Trimming removed 2 bases at V and 3 bases at J, with 11 bases between. This CDR3 comprises 15 residues. Written as DNA, the CDR3 is TGCGCCAGCAGCCAATTCGGGGGATATGGAAACACCATATATTTT. Translated, it gives CASSQFGGYGNTIYF.

Note on this clonotype: This could be a read error, since a much larger clone is one nucleotide away. Here the CDR3 omits its conserved ending phenylalanine or tryptophan, so a read error is the likely source. Because the CDR3's place on the DNA is in doubt, the DNA is left out and the CDR3 is given as listed by TCRdb. The chain is built from TRBV29-1 and TRBJ1-2; the DNA was not used to check the table's D call, TRBD1. The CDR3 spans 13 residues, counting both ends. Germline loops: CDR1 SQVTM, CDR2 ANQGSEA. The CDR3 loop is CSASDRSLQGSTL.

This chain links TRBV20-1 with TRBJ1-2; the D is unclear. Trimming removed 0 bases at V and 6 bases at J, with 20 bases between. The germline V gene has CDR1 DFQATT and CDR2 SNEGSKA (reference sequence). This CDR3 is 16 amino acids long. CDR3 sequence: CSARDRIRSVSDGYTF. CDR3 nucleotides: TGCAGTGCTAGAGATCGTATTCGGTCGGTGTCAGATGGCTACACCTTC.

This clonotype was seen many times. The rearrangement joins TRBV4-1 to TRBJ2-4, with 9 bases aligning to TRBD1. Germline V lookup: CDR1 MGHRA, CDR2 YSYEKL. V lost 3 bases, J lost 6 bases, and 6 bases stayed unmatched. CDR3 length: 15 residues. The CDR3 here is CASSQGPGQGNIQYF. The CDR3 DNA reads as TGCGCCAGCAGCCAGGGACCGGGACAGGGAAACATTCAGTACTTC.

This chain connects TRBV5-1 to TRBJ2-1; D possibly uses TRBD1 or TRBD2 (5 bases each). Trimming removed 2 bases at V and 6 bases at J, with 9 bases between. The CDR3 sequence is 13 residues long. The germline gives CDR1 SGHRS, CDR2 YFSETQ. CDR3 residues: CASSLGTSNEQFF. CDR3 in DNA: TGCGCCAGCAGCTTAGGGACGAGCAATGAGCAGTTCTTC.

The J gene is TRBJ2-5, the V gene TRBV7-2; TRBD1 matches 9 bases. Trimming took 3 bases from V and 2 from J; bases not matched to a gene: 7. Per germline, CDR1 SGHTA and CDR2 FQGNSA. CDR3 length: 16 residues. CDR3 coding DNA: TGTGCCAGCAGCTTTGGGACAGGGTATACACAAGAGACCCAGTACTTC. It encodes CASSFGTGYTQETQYF.

This clonotype has at least ten counts. V and J are TRBV4-1 and TRBJ1-5; D remains unclear. The germline V gene has CDR1 MGHRA and CDR2 YSYEKL. V was cut by 3 bases and J by 0 bases, with 9 bases left in between. CDR3 length: 15 residues. CDR3 coding DNA: TGCGCCAGCAGCCACGACGGTAATAGCAATCAGCCCCAGCATTTT. It yields the protein CASSHDGNSNQPQHF.

V gene TRBV24-1 combines with J gene TRBJ2-5; 9 bases are a match to TRBD2. This CDR3 is built from 13 residues. The germline CDR1 and CDR2 sequences are KGHDR and SFDVKD. Losses at the gene ends were 8 bases for V and 5 bases for J; bases not matched to a gene: 5. In DNA form, the CDR3 reads TGTGCCACCACCGGGACTAGCTTGGAGACCCAGTACTTC. Amino acids: CATTGTSLETQYF.

The sample holds many counts of this clonotype. This chain connects TRBV28 to TRBJ1-2, with D unresolved. Germline V lookup: CDR1 MDHEN, CDR2 SYDVKM. This CDR3 comprises 13 residues. V was clipped by 11 bases and J by 3 bases, with 16 bases between them. CDR3 DNA sequence: TGTGCCTCAGCGGGCAGGTGGGACTATGGCTACACCTTC. This sequence encodes CASAGRWDYGYTF.